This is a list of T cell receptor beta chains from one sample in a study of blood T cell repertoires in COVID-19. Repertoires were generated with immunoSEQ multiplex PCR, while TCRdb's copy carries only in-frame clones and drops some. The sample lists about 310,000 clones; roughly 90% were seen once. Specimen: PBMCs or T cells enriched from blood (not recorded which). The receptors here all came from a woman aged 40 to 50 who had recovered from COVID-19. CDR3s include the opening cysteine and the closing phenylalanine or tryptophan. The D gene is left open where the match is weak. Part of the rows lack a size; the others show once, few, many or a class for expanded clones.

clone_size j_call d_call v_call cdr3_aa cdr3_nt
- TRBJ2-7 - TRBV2 CASYSPVNYEQYF TGTGCCAGCTATTCTCCAGTGAACTACGAGCAGTACTTC
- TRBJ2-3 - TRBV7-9 CASSLKAGSTDTQYF TGTGCCAGCAGCTTAAAGGCAGGAAGCACAGATACGCAGTATTTT
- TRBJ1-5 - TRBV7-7 CASSLDIGASNQPQHF TGTGCTAGCAGCTTAGATATTGGGGCTAGCAATCAGCCCCAGCATTTT
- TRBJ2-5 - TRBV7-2 CASSEGETQYF TGTGCCAGCAGTGAGGGAGAGACCCAGTACTTC
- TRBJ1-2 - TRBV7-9 CASSRIRGPFNYGYTF TGTGCCAGCAGCCGTATAAGGGGCCCTTTTAACTATGGCTACACCTTC
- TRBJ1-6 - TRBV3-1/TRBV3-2 CASSQEGSSPLHF TGTGCCAGCAGCCAAGAGGGCAGCTCACCCCTCCACTTT
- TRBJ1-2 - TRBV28 CASRDSGGNYGYTF TGTGCCAGCAGGGATTCGGGAGGGAACTATGGCTACACCTTC
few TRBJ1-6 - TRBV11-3 CASSLGGTANSPLHF TGTGCCAGCAGTTTGGGAGGTACAGCGAATTCACCCCTCCACTTT
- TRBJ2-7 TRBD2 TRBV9 CASSPRTSGAYEQYF TGTGCCAGCAGCCCCAGGACTAGCGGGGCCTACGAGCAGTACTTC
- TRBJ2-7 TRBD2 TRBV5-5 CASSLEPAGLTYEQYF TGTGCCAGCAGCTTGGAACCAGCGGGGCTAACCTACGAGCAGTACTTC
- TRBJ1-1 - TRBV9 CASSVEITPNTEAFF TGTGCCAGCAGCGTAGAGATTACTCCGAACACTGAAGCTTTCTTT
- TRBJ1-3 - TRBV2 CASSVNGGGNTIYF TGTGCCAGCAGTGTCAACGGAGGAGGAAACACCATATATTTT
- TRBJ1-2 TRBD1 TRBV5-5 CASSLEGTGGVHGYTF TGTGCCAGCAGCTTGGAAGGGACAGGGGGGGTTCATGGCTACACCTTC
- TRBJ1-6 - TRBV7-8 CASSLGGRGNWPLHF TGTGCCAGCAGCTTAGGAGGGAGGGGAAATTGGCCCCTCCACTTT
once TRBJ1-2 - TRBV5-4 CASSLLRGFGYTF TGTGCCAGCAGCTTACTAAGGGGGTTTGGCTACACCTTC
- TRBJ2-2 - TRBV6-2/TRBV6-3 CASSPDAGGPGELFF TGTGCCAGCAGTCCCGACGCAGGGGGGCCGGGGGAGCTGTTTTTT
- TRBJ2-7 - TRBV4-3 CASSREYRGYEQYF TGCGCCAGCAGCAGGGAGTACCGAGGGTACGAGCAGTACTTC
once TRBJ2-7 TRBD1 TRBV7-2 CASSGRQGAYEQYF TGTGCCAGCAGCGGGCGACAGGGGGCCTACGAGCAGTACTTC
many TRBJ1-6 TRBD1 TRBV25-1 CASKGTGGNSPLHF TGTGCCAGCAAAGGGACAGGGGGTAATTCACCCCTCCACTTT
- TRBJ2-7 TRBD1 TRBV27 CASGSRDRLYEQYF TGTGCCAGCGGAAGTCGGGACAGACTCTACGAGCAGTACTTC
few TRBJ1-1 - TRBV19 CASSIGGGNTEAFF TGTGCCAGTAGTATAGGGGGAGGAAACACTGAAGCTTTCTTT
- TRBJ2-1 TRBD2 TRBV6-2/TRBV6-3 CASSSPPGLAMDEQFF TGTGCCAGCAGTTCCCCCCCGGGACTAGCGATGGATGAGCAGTTCTTC
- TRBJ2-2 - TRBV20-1 CSARRTGELFF TGCAGTGCTCGGAGGACCGGGGAGCTGTTTTTT
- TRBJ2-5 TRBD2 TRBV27 CASSFSSGGARETQYF TGTGCCAGCAGTTTCTCTAGCGGGGGGGCCCGGGAGACCCAGTACTTC
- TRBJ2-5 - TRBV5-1 CASSLDGQVQETQYF TGCGCCAGCAGCTTGGATGGGCAGGTCCAAGAGACCCAGTACTTC
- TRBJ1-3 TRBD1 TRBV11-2 CASSLGQGGGSGNTIYF TGTGCCAGCAGCTTAGGACAGGGAGGAGGCTCTGGAAACACCATATATTTT
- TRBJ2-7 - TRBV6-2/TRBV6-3 CASSAYRDEQYF TGTGCCAGCAGTGCTTACAGGGACGAGCAGTACTTC
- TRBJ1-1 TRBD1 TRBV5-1 CASSKQGANTEAFF TGCGCCAGCAGCAAACAGGGGGCGAACACTGAAGCTTTCTTT